Below are 25 T cell receptor beta chains sequenced from a single sample in a study of T cell responses to AZD1222 COVID-19 vaccine (dated by TCRdb to 2020 to 2023). The library was generated by the immunoSEQ multiplex PCR assay. In its TCRdb copy, this immuneACCESS table keeps in-frame sequences only and misses some clones. Where compared with another copy, unresolved V genes explain less than half of these, and the others have no known cause. In all, the sample holds 130,000 to 150,000 clones, and 70% to 90% of those were seen once. The ten largest clones capture over 12% of the sample. The meaning of the sample's time point label: baseline before first vaccination. The source was peripheral blood, collected on day 0 of AZD1222 vaccination. These TCRs come from an adult in good health.

This sequence joins TRBV10-3 and TRBJ1-3, with D uncertain. CDR1 ENHRY and CDR2 SYGVKD come from the germline V gene. The CDR3 is 14 residues long. V lost 7 bases and J 4 bases, leaving 14 bases between the germline ends. CDR3 loop: CAITKQTGGNTIYF. DNA of the CDR3: TGTGCCATCACTAAACAGACCGGAGGAAACACCATATATTTT.

This chain links TRBV12-1 with TRBJ2-7; the table assigns TRBD2, which was not confirmed against the DNA. TRBV12-1 is given as a pseudogene. There are 16 residues in the CDR3. The CDR3 sequence: CASSLSSLAGVYEQYF. The CDR3 DNA reads as TGTGCCAGCAGCCTGAGTTCCCTAGCGGGGGTGTACGAGCAGTACTTC.

The chain employs TRBV9 and TRBJ2-3, with 9 bases aligning to TRBD2. Germline CDR1 and CDR2: SGDLS and YYNGEE. This CDR3 is built from 16 residues. V shed 3 bases and J 0 bases; nucleotides not matched to a gene: 5. The CDR3 region is CASSGASGESTDTQYF. The CDR3 nucleotides read TGTGCCAGCAGCGGCGCTAGCGGGGAGAGCACAGATACGCAGTATTTT. The entire variable domain, with the rest obtained from reference TRBV9 and TRBJ2-3, is as follows: DSGVTQTPKHLITATGQRVTLRCSPRSGDLSVYWYQQSLDQGLQFLIQYYNGEERAKGNILERFSAQQFPDLHSELNLSSLELGDSALYFCASSGASGESTDTQYFGPGTRLTVL.

The rearrangement joins TRBV5-1 to TRBJ2-3, with D possibly TRBD1 on 5 matching bases. The ends were cut back, 4 bases at V and 3 bases at J, with 18 bases in the middle. There are 16 residues in the CDR3. The V gene's germline CDR1 is SGHRS and CDR2 YFSETQ. The CDR3 nucleotides read TGCGCCAGCAGCCAAACCAGGGTTGTAATAACAGATACGCAGTATTTT. Its translation: CASSQTRVVITDTQYF.

This chain connects TRBV27 to TRBJ1-6, with no clear D. CDR1 and CDR2 (germline): MNHEY, SMNVEV (reference sequence). There are 16 residues in the CDR3. The V end lost 8 bases, the J end lost 10 bases, and 24 bases lay between the germline ends. CDR3 DNA: TGTGCCAGCTCATCATCCCCCCCGTCGGCCGGGTCACCCCTCCACTTT. Translated, it gives CASSSSPPSAGSPLHF.

The V gene is TRBV7-8, the J gene TRBJ1-6, with TRBD1 matching 9 bases. This CDR3 is built from 16 residues. V was pared by 1 base and J by 12 bases, with 10 bases of the junction left unmatched. Germline V lookup: CDR1 SGHVS, CDR2 FQNEAQ. CDR3 coding DNA: TGTGCCAGCAGCTTAGTGGGGACAGGGAGAGATGAACCCCTCCACTTT. It encodes CASSLVGTGRDEPLHF.

The chain recombines TRBV4-3 with TRBJ2-2; TRBD1 might be the D (5 bases). CDR1 is LGHNA and CDR2 is YSLEER in the germline V gene. Trimming took off 0 bases at V and 4 bases at J, with 9 bases between the two ends. This CDR3 contains 15 residues. Written as DNA, the CDR3 is TGCGCCAGCAGCCAAGATGGTCAGGGCACCGGGGAGCTGTTTTTT. This translates into CASSQDGQGTGELFF.

The chain is built from TRBV5-1 and TRBJ2-2, with 10 positions matching TRBD1. The germline V gene encodes CDR1 SGHRS and CDR2 YFSETQ. The CDR3 is made up of 13 amino acids. J lost 6 bases, V lost 4 bases, and 0 bases had no gene match. CDR3 sequence: CASSGTGAGELFF. The CDR3 region has the DNA TGCGCCAGCAGCGGGACAGGGGCCGGGGAGCTGTTTTTT.

CDR3 bases: TGTGCCAGCAGCAAAAAAAGGGACAGGGGAGGTGGAAACACCATATATTTT. It encodes CASSKKRDRGGGNTIYF. V is TRBV21-1 and J is TRBJ1-3; TRBD1 is taken as the D call from the table, unchecked against the DNA. TRBV21-1 is a pseudogene segment. The CDR3 has 17 residues.

The chain carries TRBV5-1 and TRBJ1-4; unclear D gene. Germline CDR1 reads SGHRS; CDR2 reads YFSETQ. This CDR3 comprises 15 residues. Trimming shortened V by 0 bases and J by 2 bases, and 8 bases separated the two germline ends. The CDR3 bases are TGCGCCAGCAGCTTGGTTAGGGCCACTAATGAAAAACTGTTTTTT. Its protein is CASSLVRATNEKLFF.

The V call is TRBV18, the J call TRBJ1-4; possibly TRBD1 for D (6 bases). CDR1 and CDR2 (germline): KGHSH, LQKENI. V lost 0 bases to trimming and J lost 8 bases, with 13 bases between them. This CDR3 has 15 residues. The CDR3: CASSPPGGGGEKLFF. The CDR3 DNA reads TGTGCCAGCTCACCACCAGGGGGAGGTGGCGAAAAACTGTTTTTT.

The chain has TRBV7-2 and TRBJ1-1; D not certain. Trimming removed 5 bases from V and 0 bases from J, with 10 bases in between. Germline CDR1 SGHTA, CDR2 FQGNSA. This CDR3 has 14 residues. The CDR3 reads CASSKILLNTEAFF. The CDR3 DNA sequence: TGTGCCAGCAGCAAGATTTTGCTGAACACTGAAGCTTTCTTT.

The chain recombines TRBV10-3 with TRBJ1-3; D unclear. Germline lookup yields CDR1 ENHRY and CDR2 SYGVKD. The CDR3 totals 15 residues. Trimming took off 10 bases at V and 4 bases at J, with 20 bases between the two ends. The CDR3 loop is CASRRPYTGGNTIYF. CDR3 nucleotide sequence: TGTGCCAGCCGTCGACCTTACACTGGCGGAAACACCATATATTTT.

This chain links TRBV6-1 with TRBJ1-2; D may be TRBD1 (5 bases). Trimming cost V 0 bases and J 8 bases, with 16 bases left between them. The CDR3 runs 15 residues. Germline V lookup: CDR1 MNHNS, CDR2 SASEGT. CDR3 sequence: CASSEAGRDGEGYTF. DNA for the CDR3: TGTGCCAGCAGTGAAGCGGGCAGGGATGGTGAGGGCTACACCTTC.

This sequence joins TRBV19 and TRBJ1-2; tentatively, D is TRBD1 (6 bases). V shed 0 bases and J shed 6 bases, with 11 bases lying between them. The CDR3 extends over 14 amino acids. The germline V gene encodes CDR1 LNHDA and CDR2 SQIVND (reference sequence). The CDR3 region has the DNA TGTGCCAGTAGTATAGAGTACAGGGAGGATGGCTACACCTTC. Encoded protein: CASSIEYREDGYTF.

The chain carries TRBV7-8 and TRBJ1-1; 9 bases line up with TRBD1. Unmatched junction bases numbered 5, after V lost 5 bases and J lost 1 base. Germline CDR1 and CDR2: SGHVS and FQNEAQ. The CDR3 contains 15 residues. CDR3 amino acids: CASSGQGRPNTEAFF. The CDR3 coding sequence is TGTGCCAGCAGCGGACAGGGGAGGCCGAACACTGAAGCTTTCTTT.

This chain joins TRBV28 and TRBJ1-1; no firm D call. V lost 4 bases and J 3 bases, leaving 6 bases between the germline ends. This CDR3 comprises 12 residues. Germline loops: CDR1 MDHEN, CDR2 SYDVKM. This CDR3 is CASSSRDTEAFF. CDR3 in DNA: TGTGCCAGCAGTTCGAGGGACACTGAAGCTTTCTTT.

The chain joins TRBV7-2 to TRBJ1-5, with 11 bases matching TRBD1. This CDR3 comprises 15 residues. CDR1 is SGHTA and CDR2 is FQGNSA in the germline V gene. V shed 5 bases, J shed 7 bases, and the junction held 7 bases outside the gene matches. The CDR3 loop is CASSKDRGRRQPQHF. The CDR3, as DNA: TGTGCCAGCAGCAAGGACAGGGGGCGACGCCAGCCCCAGCATTTT.

The rearrangement uses TRBV5-1 and TRBJ1-1; D is ambiguous. CDR3 length equals 14 residues. Germline CDR1 is SGHRS and CDR2 is YFSETQ. Trimming stripped 5 bases from V and 4 bases from J, with 15 bases between. The CDR3 coding sequence is TGCGCCAGCAGTTCAGCCCCCCCGCGCACTGAAGCTTTCTTT. It specifies CASSSAPPRTEAFF. The full variable domain, in which reference TRBV5-1 and TRBJ1-1 provide the parts outside the CDR3, is KAGVTQTPRYLIKTRGQQVTLSCSPISGHRSVSWYQQTPGQGLQFLFEYFSETQRNKGNFPGRFSGRQFSNSRSEMNVSTLELGDSALYLCASSSAPPRTEAFFGQGTRLTVV.

The V gene is TRBV10-3, the J gene TRBJ1-5, with D tentatively TRBD1 (6 bases). Deletions cut 5 bases from V and 6 bases from J, with 14 bases between. The germline gives CDR1 ENHRY, CDR2 SYGVKD. The CDR3 has 14 amino acids. The CDR3 spells CAISNTGAGQPQHF. In nucleotides, the CDR3 is TGTGCCATCAGTAATACGGGGGCAGGTCAGCCCCAGCATTTT.

The chain uses TRBV19 and TRBJ2-1; D tentatively fits TRBD1 or TRBD2 (5 bases each). In germline, CDR1 is LNHDA, CDR2 SQIVND (reference sequence). The CDR3 is 13 amino acids. Between the trimmed V and J ends, which lost 8 bases and 6 bases, there was a span of 14 bases. The CDR3 sequence: CASSLGVLNEQFF. The CDR3 nucleotides read TGTGCCAGTTCTTTGGGGGTTCTCAATGAGCAGTTCTTC.

This chain joins TRBV28 and TRBJ2-7; 10 nucleotides align to TRBD1. From germline, CDR1 is MDHEN and CDR2 SYDVKM. V lost 5 bases to trimming and J lost 5 bases; unmatched junction nucleotides: 9. This CDR3 is built from 15 residues. DNA for the CDR3: TGTGCCAGCAGTCCCTGGGACAGGGGATCCCACGAGCAGTACTTC. Its translation: CASSPWDRGSHEQYF. Looking up the rest from reference TRBV28 and TRBJ2-7 gives the full variable domain: DVKVTQSSRYLVKRTGEKVFLECVQDMDHENMFWYRQDPGLGLRLIYFSYDVKMKEKGDIPEGYSVSREKKERFSLILESASTNQTSMYLCASSPWDRGSHEQYFGPGTRLTVT.

V usage is TRBV2 and J usage is TRBJ1-3; D remains ambiguous. Trimming took off 8 bases at V and 0 bases at J, with 11 bases between the two ends. The CDR3 is 14 amino acids. CDR1 and CDR2 (germline): SNHLY, FYNNEI. CDR3 in DNA: TGTGCCAGCTCACAGACCTTCTCTGGAAACACCATATATTTT. Its translation: CASSQTFSGNTIYF.

The rearrangement joins TRBV18 to TRBJ2-1; D not certain. Germline CDR1 is KGHSH and CDR2 is LQKENI. This CDR3 is 13 amino acids long. V was pared by 3 bases and J by 8 bases, with 11 bases between. The CDR3 sequence: CASSPDRVDEQFF. The CDR3 nucleotides are TGTGCCAGCTCACCGGATAGGGTCGATGAGCAGTTCTTC.

The count of this clone is one. The chain is built from TRBV24-1 and TRBJ1-2; 8 bases line up with TRBD1. This CDR3 spans 13 amino acids. Per germline, CDR1 KGHDR and CDR2 SFDVKD. Trimming removed 7 bases from V and 3 bases from J; junction bases left unmatched: 3. Written as DNA, the CDR3 is TGTGCCACCAGCGACAGGGGACACTATGGCTACACCTTC. Translation gives CATSDRGHYGYTF.